Listed below are T cell receptor beta chains from one sample, sequenced in a study of blood T cell repertoires in COVID-19. TCRdb's table, derived via immunoSEQ multiplex PCR, lists solely in-frame clones and lacks some. This repertoire shows about 56,000 clones, approximately 81% found once; its top ten account for roughly 16%. Material for sequencing was peripheral blood. These TCRs come from a man aged 60-69 years with COVID-19, enrolled during active disease. Both conserved end residues are part of each CDR3. A D gene is named only where the DNA matches it firmly. Part of the rows lack a size; the others show once, few, many or a class for expanded clones.

abundance: -; j_gene: TRBJ2-7; v_gene: TRBV28; d_gene: -; CDR3aa: CASSLFSGQISYEQYF; CDR3nt: TGTGCCAGCAGTTTATTTTCCGGACAGATATCCTACGAGCAGTACTTC
abundance: -; j_gene: TRBJ2-7; v_gene: TRBV12-3/TRBV12-4; d_gene: -; CDR3aa: CASSRREEQYF; CDR3nt: TGTGCCAGCAGCCGTAGGGAGGAGCAGTACTTC
abundance: -; j_gene: TRBJ2-3; v_gene: TRBV6-1; d_gene: -; CDR3aa: CASSETAGLDTQYF; CDR3nt: TGTGCCAGCAGTGAAACGGCGGGACTAGATACGCAGTATTTT
abundance: -; j_gene: TRBJ1-6; v_gene: TRBV12-3/TRBV12-4; d_gene: -; CDR3aa: CASTNNPRTSLHF; CDR3nt: TGTGCCAGCACCAACAACCCCAGGACTTCCCTCCACTTT
abundance: -; j_gene: TRBJ2-3; v_gene: TRBV6-5; d_gene: TRBD2; CDR3aa: CASSYSGGRDTDTQYF; CDR3nt: TGTGCCAGCAGTTACTCGGGGGGGAGAGACACAGATACGCAGTATTTT
abundance: -; j_gene: TRBJ2-2; v_gene: TRBV19; d_gene: -; CDR3aa: CAIHDFFTGELFF; CDR3nt: TGTGCCATCCACGACTTCTTCACCGGGGAGCTGTTTTTT
abundance: -; j_gene: TRBJ2-3; v_gene: TRBV3-1/TRBV3-2; d_gene: TRBD2; CDR3aa: CASSQTIPGLVADTQYF; CDR3nt: TGTGCCAGCAGCCAGACAATCCCGGGACTAGTGGCAGATACGCAGTATTTT
abundance: -; j_gene: TRBJ2-1; v_gene: TRBV18; d_gene: TRBD2; CDR3aa: CASSLGTSGSIDEQFF; CDR3nt: TGTGCCAGCTCCCTCGGGACTAGCGGGAGTATCGATGAGCAGTTCTTC
abundance: -; j_gene: TRBJ1-5; v_gene: TRBV30; d_gene: -; CDR3aa: CAWSVGADQPQHF; CDR3nt: TGTGCCTGGAGTGTAGGGGCGGATCAGCCCCAGCATTTT
abundance: few; j_gene: TRBJ1-2; v_gene: TRBV19; d_gene: TRBD1; CDR3aa: CATMGQNTLYGYTF; CDR3nt: TGTGCCACCATGGGACAGAACACCCTCTATGGCTACACCTTC
abundance: -; j_gene: TRBJ1-2; v_gene: TRBV5-5; d_gene: -; CDR3aa: CASSTPGGRLGYTF; CDR3nt: TGTGCCAGCAGCACCCCGGGGGGGCGTCTTGGCTACACCTTC
abundance: -; j_gene: TRBJ2-7; v_gene: TRBV13; d_gene: TRBD1; CDR3aa: CASSQWGQGYEQYF; CDR3nt: TGTGCCAGCAGCCAGTGGGGACAGGGCTACGAGCAGTACTTC
abundance: -; j_gene: TRBJ2-2; v_gene: TRBV7-2; d_gene: -; CDR3aa: CASSSRGSGVGELFF; CDR3nt: TGTGCCAGCAGTTCGAGGGGGAGCGGTGTCGGGGAGCTGTTTTTT
abundance: -; j_gene: TRBJ2-1; v_gene: TRBV5-1; d_gene: -; CDR3aa: CASSPGLARNEQFF; CDR3nt: TGCGCCAGCAGCCCCGGATTAGCGCGGAATGAGCAGTTCTTC
abundance: once; j_gene: TRBJ2-2; v_gene: TRBV5-5; d_gene: TRBD2; CDR3aa: CASSLVGAGVSSGELFF; CDR3nt: TGTGCCAGCAGCTTGGTCGGAGCGGGAGTGAGCAGCGGGGAGCTGTTTTTT
abundance: -; j_gene: TRBJ2-3; v_gene: TRBV7-6; d_gene: TRBD2; CDR3aa: CASSPGLAGAYTDTQYF; CDR3nt: TGTGCCAGCAGCCCGGGACTAGCGGGAGCATACACAGATACGCAGTATTTT